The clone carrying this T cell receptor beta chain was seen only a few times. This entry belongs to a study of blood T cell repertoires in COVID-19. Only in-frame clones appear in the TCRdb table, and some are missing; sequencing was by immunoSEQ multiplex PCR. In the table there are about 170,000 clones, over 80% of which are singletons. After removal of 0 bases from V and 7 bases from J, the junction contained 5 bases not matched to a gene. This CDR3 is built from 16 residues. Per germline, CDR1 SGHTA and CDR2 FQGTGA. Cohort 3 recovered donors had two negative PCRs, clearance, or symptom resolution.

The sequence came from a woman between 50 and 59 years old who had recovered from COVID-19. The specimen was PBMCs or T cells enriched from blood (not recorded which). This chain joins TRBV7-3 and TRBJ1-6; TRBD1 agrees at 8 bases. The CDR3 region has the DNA TGTGCCAGCAGCTTAACCTGGAGACAGGGGAATTCACCCCTCCACTTT. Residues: CASSLTWRQGNSPLHF.